Listed below are T cell receptor beta chains from one sample, sequenced in a study of T cell responses to AZD1222 COVID-19 vaccine. The repertoire was sequenced with immunoSEQ multiplex PCR; TCRdb's copy has only in-frame clones and lacks some. The repertoire holds more than 55,000 clones, with roughly nine tenths as singletons. The source material was peripheral blood, sampled 28 days after the second AZD1222 dose. The receptors come from an adult who received the AZD1222 COVID-19 vaccine. CDR3s include the opening cysteine and the closing phenylalanine or tryptophan. Fields, in order: V gene, clone size, D gene, J gene, CDR3 length, CDR3 protein, CDR3 DNA. The D gene is left open where the match is weak. Size is omitted from some rows. Given values are once, few, many or a class for expanded clones.

>TRBV11-2|.|TRBD1|TRBJ2-7|13
CASSLDRGYEQYF
TGTGCCAGCAGCTTGGACAGGGGGTACGAGCAGTACTTC
>TRBV19|.|.|TRBJ1-5|13
CASSFASNQPQHF
TGTGCCAGTAGTTTCGCCAGCAATCAGCCCCAGCATTTT
>TRBV7-9|once|.|TRBJ1-5|12
CASSLESQPQHF
TGTGCCAGCAGCTTAGAAAGTCAGCCCCAGCATTTT
>TRBV5-5|medium-sized|.|TRBJ2-5|13
CASTISLGETQYF
TGTGCCAGCACCATTTCCTTAGGGGAGACCCAGTACTTC
>TRBV5-3|.|.|TRBJ2-7|16
CARSNTRDYRSYEQYF
TGTGCCAGAAGCAACACACGGGATTATCGCTCCTACGAGCAGTACTTC
>TRBV4-1|.|.|TRBJ1-1|16
CASSQEIGRGNTEAFF
TGCGCCAGCAGCCAAGAGATAGGACGGGGAAACACTGAAGCTTTCTTT
>TRBV5-1|once|.|TRBJ2-7|14
CASSLSPATHEQYF
TGCGCCAGCAGCCTCAGCCCCGCGACCCACGAGCAGTACTTC
>TRBV5-1|.|TRBD2|TRBJ2-1|16
CASSSGGLAEYNEQFF
TGCGCCAGCAGCTCAGGTGGACTAGCGGAGTACAATGAGCAGTTCTTC
>TRBV11-2|.|TRBD1|TRBJ2-7|15
CASSPRTGAFDEQYF
TGTGCCAGCAGCCCCCGCACAGGGGCTTTCGACGAGCAGTACTTC
>TRBV12-3/TRBV12-4|.|.|TRBJ1-1|13
CASSRQESTEAFF
TGTGCCAGCAGCCGACAGGAGAGTACTGAAGCTTTCTTT
>TRBV11-2|.|.|TRBJ1-2|15
CASSLPYRADYGYTF
TGTGCCAGCAGCTTACCATACAGGGCCGACTATGGCTACACCTTC
>TRBV18|.|.|TRBJ2-1|16
CASSLDPLTQRHEQFF
TGTGCCAGCTCACTCGACCCACTTACACAGCGGCATGAGCAGTTCTTC
>TRBV10-1|.|.|TRBJ2-1|15
CASSSGGSSYNEQFF
TGCGCCAGCAGTAGCGGAGGAAGCTCCTACAATGAGCAGTTCTTC
>TRBV5-1|.|.|TRBJ2-3|16
CASSLFLRGGTDTQYF
TGCGCCAGCAGCTTGTTCTTGCGGGGCGGCACAGATACGCAGTATTTT
>TRBV9|.|TRBD1|TRBJ2-6|19
CASSVGAGTGVSGANVLTF
TGTGCCAGCAGCGTAGGGGCCGGGACAGGGGTCTCTGGGGCCAACGTCCTGACTTTC
>TRBV27|.|TRBD1|TRBJ2-7|15
CASSLSLTGSYEQYF
TGTGCCAGCAGTCTCTCCCTGACAGGGTCCTACGAGCAGTACTTC
>TRBV14|once|.|TRBJ2-5|16
CASSQLRTVKQETQYF
TGTGCCAGCAGCCAACTGCGGACAGTAAAACAAGAGACCCAGTACTTC
>TRBV7-9|.|TRBD1|TRBJ1-4|14
CASSSGQGGEKLFF
TGTGCCAGCAGCTCGGGACAGGGGGGTGAAAAACTGTTTTTT